These 21 T cell receptor beta chains came from one sample sequenced in a study of response to subunit inactivated influenza vaccine. TCRdb analysed the RT-PCR reads with MiXCR anew, one entry per CDR3 protein. Of 700,000 to 800,000 distinct CDR3 sequences listed, around a sixth are singletons. The source material was PBMCs from blood, sampled roughly 5 days after vaccination. Receptors were obtained from a man in his fifties who received an inactivated influenza vaccine.

The rearrangement links TRBV12-3 or TRBV12-4 to TRBJ1-4, with D unresolved. This CDR3 spans 14 amino acids. The germline V and J ends were trimmed by 3 bases and 7 bases, with 12 bases remaining between them. The CDR3 nucleotides read TGTGCCAGCAGTTTTTATGGATATTCTGAAAAACTGTTTTTT. Amino acids: CASSFYGYSEKLFF.

The chain joins TRBV4-3 to TRBJ2-2, with a possible D match to TRBD1 (6 bases). Germline loops: CDR1 LGHNA, CDR2 YSLEER. The CDR3 length is 15 residues. The V and J ends lost 1 base and 7 bases respectively, with 13 bases between them. CDR3 residues: CASSQGPGAGGELFF. The CDR3 nucleotides read TGCGCCAGCAGCCAAGGGCCAGGGGCAGGCGGGGAGCTGTTTTTT.

In this sample, this clonotype turned up a few times. The V call is TRBV20-1, the J call TRBJ2-1, with 12 bases identical to TRBD2. The CDR3 runs to 15 residues. The germline CDR1 and CDR2 sequences are DFQATT and SNEGSKA (reference sequence). J gave up 5 bases and V 2 bases, and 4 bases lay outside the gene matches. CDR3 protein: CSARQLAGGHNEQFF. In DNA, the CDR3 is TGCAGTGCTAGACAACTAGCGGGGGGCCACAATGAGCAGTTCTTC.

This clonotype was counted a few times. The CDR3 DNA sequence: TGTGCCAGCAGTCCAACAGGACTGAGCTCCTACGAGCAGTACTTC. Protein sequence: CASSPTGLSSYEQYF. J is TRBJ2-7 and V is TRBV6-1; TRBD1 or TRBD2 may be the D gene (5 bases each). CDR3 length: 15 amino acids. Trimming took 5 bases from V and 0 from J, leaving 14 bases between them. Germline CDR1 reads MNHNS; CDR2 reads SASEGT.

This clonotype was recorded a few times. The chain has TRBV25-1 and TRBJ1-5, with a tentative D call TRBD1 (5 bases). CDR1 MGHDK and CDR2 SYGVNS come from the germline V gene. The ends were cut back, 11 bases at V and 0 bases at J, with 14 bases in the middle. The CDR3 sequence is 14 residues long. The CDR3 coding sequence is TGTGCCGTGGCGGGGACCTATAGCAATCAGCCCCAGCATTTT. Translation: CAVAGTYSNQPQHF.

The chain employs TRBV6-1 and TRBJ2-2; D is uncertain. The germline V gene encodes CDR1 MNHNS and CDR2 SASEGT. Trimming stripped 10 bases from V and 0 bases from J, with 12 bases between. The CDR3 spans 14 residues. CDR3 residues: CATSQETNTGELFF. CDR3 sequence (DNA): TGTGCCACCTCTCAGGAGACGAACACCGGGGAGCTGTTTTTT.

This chain connects TRBV7-2 to TRBJ2-5; 14 bases are shared with TRBD2. Germline V gene lookup returns CDR1 SGHTA and CDR2 FQGNSA. Losses at the gene ends were 0 bases for V and 5 bases for J; bases not matched to a gene: 5. The CDR3 length is 17 residues. The CDR3 here is CASSLAGLAGVGETQYF. In DNA, the CDR3 is TGTGCCAGCAGCTTAGCGGGACTAGCGGGAGTCGGGGAGACCCAGTACTTC.

Concerning this clonotype: No conserved phenylalanine or tryptophan ends this CDR3, so it is likely a read error. This chain links TRBV20-1 with TRBJ1-2, with 7 bases identical to TRBD1. From germline, CDR1 is DFQATT and CDR2 SNEGSKA (reference sequence). The V segment lost 3 bases and the J segment 2 bases; nucleotides outside the gene matches: 6. The CDR3 spans 14 residues. DNA of the CDR3: TGCAGTGCTAGTCTCCGCAGGGGGAACTATGGCTACACCGTC. Amino acids: CSASLRRGNYGYTV.

The genes are TRBV20-1 and TRBJ2-5; D is unclear. The V end was cut by 2 bases, the J end by 7 bases, with 5 bases between. Germline V gives CDR1 DFQATT, CDR2 SNEGSKA (reference sequence). The CDR3 is 10 amino acids. DNA of the CDR3: TGCAGTGCTAGATTCGGGACCCAGTACTTC. This encodes CSARFGTQYF.

The chain employs TRBV7-9 and TRBJ2-1, with a tentative D call TRBD2 (6 bases). Per the germline V gene, CDR1 is SEHNR and CDR2 is FQNEAQ (reference sequence). The CDR3 is 16 residues long. The V end was cut by 5 bases, the J end by 5 bases, with 19 bases between. CDR3 sequence (DNA): TGTGCCAGCAGCAGACCCGGGGGATACCTCGACAATGAGCAGTTCTTC. Residues: CASSRPGGYLDNEQFF.

This chain connects TRBV29-1 to TRBJ2-1, with TRBD1 matching over 11 bases. V was pared by 7 bases and J by 3 bases, with 5 bases of the junction left unmatched. Germline CDR1 is SQVTM and CDR2 is ANQGSEA. The CDR3 contains 14 residues. In DNA form, the CDR3 reads TGCAGCGCCGGGGACAGGGGGGACTACAATGAGCAGTTCTTC. Its translation: CSAGDRGDYNEQFF.

The rearrangement uses TRBV20-1 and TRBJ2-2; D not resolved. CDR1 and CDR2 from the germline V gene are DFQATT and SNEGSKA (reference sequence). V lost 3 bases and J 0 bases, leaving 11 bases between the germline ends. The CDR3 length is 15 residues. The CDR3 coding sequence is TGCAGTGCTAGTATCGGAAAATCGAACACCGGGGAGCTGTTTTTT. Protein: CSASIGKSNTGELFF.

The chain carries TRBV7-9 and TRBJ2-6; 8 bases are a match to TRBD1. Germline V lookup: CDR1 SEHNR, CDR2 FQNEAQ (reference sequence). J lost 2 bases, V lost 6 bases, and 9 bases had no gene match. The CDR3 covers 17 residues. CDR3 sequence reads: CASRFNRGVAGANVLTF. The CDR3 coding sequence is TGTGCCAGCAGATTCAACAGGGGGGTAGCTGGGGCCAACGTCCTGACTTTC.

This clonotype was detected a few times. The V and J genes are TRBV7-2 and TRBJ2-2; 10 nucleotides agree with TRBD1. The CDR3 sequence is 15 residues long. Germline-derived CDR1 and CDR2 are SGHTA and FQGNSA. V was clipped by 3 bases and J by 9 bases; unmatched bases: 7. The CDR3 loop is CASSLGDRGNRELFF. CDR3 in DNA: TGTGCCAGCAGCTTGGGGGACAGGGGAAATAGGGAGCTGTTTTTT.

There are a few counts of this clonotype. The CDR3 nucleotides read TGTGCCAGCAGTTTCCTAGCGGGAGATGTGGAGGAGACCCAGTACTTC. This codes for CASSFLAGDVEETQYF. The chain employs TRBV6-5 and TRBJ2-5; TRBD2 agrees at 10 bases. The length of the CDR3 is 16 residues. The germline CDR1 and CDR2 sequences are MNHEY and SVGAGI. V lost 4 bases to trimming and J lost 5 bases; unmatched junction nucleotides: 10.

This clonotype was seen more than once but under ten times. The V gene is TRBV6-5, the J gene TRBJ2-6; D uncertain. CDR1 and CDR2 from the germline V gene are MNHEY and SVGAGI. The V end lost 6 bases, the J end lost 1 base, and 10 bases lay between the germline ends. The CDR3 has 15 amino acids. The CDR3 sequence: CASRYDVSGANVLTF. The CDR3 DNA reads TGTGCCAGCAGGTACGATGTATCTGGGGCCAACGTCCTGACTTTC.

This clonotype has a handful of counts. This chain uses TRBV6-1 with TRBJ2-5; TRBD2 might be the D (6 bases). The CDR3 has 13 amino acids. Trimming cost V 8 bases and J 5 bases, with 15 bases left between them. Germline loops: CDR1 MNHNS, CDR2 SASEGT. This CDR3 reads CASLGGGLETQYF. CDR3 coding DNA: TGTGCCAGCTTGGGGGGAGGTCTGGAGACCCAGTACTTC.

The V gene is TRBV29-1, the J gene TRBJ1-4; perhaps TRBD1 as D (5 bases). The CDR3 loop spans 13 amino acids. Trimming stripped 7 bases from V and 8 bases from J, with 17 bases between. Germline assignment: CDR1 SQVTM and CDR2 ANQGSEA. The DNA of the CDR3 is TGCAGCGCTACGGACACGGGAGTCGAAAAACTGTTTTTT. Translated, it gives CSATDTGVEKLFF.

V gene TRBV5-6 combines with J gene TRBJ2-1, with TRBD2 matching 8 bases. V lost 0 bases and J lost 5; bases outside the gene matches: 7. Germline lookup yields CDR1 SGHDT and CDR2 YYEEEE. This CDR3 is 16 amino acids long. The CDR3: CASSLGSSGGHNEQFF. The CDR3 DNA reads TGTGCCAGCAGCTTGGGATCCAGCGGGGGACACAATGAGCAGTTCTTC.

The chain is built from TRBV29-1 and TRBJ2-2, with a weak D call TRBD2 (5 bases). Trimming took off 7 bases at V and 1 base at J, with 10 bases between the two ends. In germline, CDR1 is SQVTM, CDR2 ANQGSEA. The CDR3 covers 13 residues. CDR3 coding DNA: TGCAGCGCCGTCGGAGGGAACACCGGGGAGCTGTTTTTT. Residues: CSAVGGNTGELFF.

V and J are TRBV4-3 and TRBJ2-1, with 13 positions matching TRBD2. V dropped 3 bases and J dropped 13; count of bases not matched to a gene: 9. Germline values: CDR1 LGHNA, CDR2 YSLEER. This CDR3 has 15 residues. In DNA, the CDR3 is TGCGCCAGCAGCCATGAACTAGCGGGAGGGCAAAAACAGTTCTTC. Its translation is CASSHELAGGQKQFF.